The rows below give T cell receptor beta chains drawn from one sample of a study of T cells in Graves' hyperthyroidism and ophthalmopathy. TCRdb reprocessed the multiplex PCR reads via MiXCR and lists one record per CDR3 protein. This repertoire shows approximately 370,000 distinct CDR3 sequences, just under 15% found once; its top ten account for 30% to 35%. Specimen: blood. The receptors here all came from a woman aged 30 to 39 with Graves' hyperthyroidism. Both conserved end residues are part of each CDR3. The D gene is left open where the match is weak. Some rows mark clone size as missing; the rest say once, few, many or name a class of expanded clone.

d_call	v_call	clone_size	j_call	cdr3_aa	cdr3_nt
-	TRBV12-3/TRBV12-4	many	TRBJ1-4	CASSSRETEKLFF	TGTGCCAGCAGTAGTAGGGAAACAGAAAAACTGTTTTTT
TRBD2	TRBV10-2	few	TRBJ2-3	CASSNSGLSTDTQYF	TGCGCCAGCAGCAATAGCGGGCTCAGCACAGATACGCAGTATTTT
TRBD2	TRBV11-1	many	TRBJ2-1	CASSRLAGGSSSYNEQFF	TGTGCCAGCAGCCGACTAGCGGGAGGCTCGAGCTCCTACAATGAGCAGTTCTTC
TRBD2	TRBV24-1	few	TRBJ2-3	CATSRAGGGTDTQYF	TGTGCCACATCCCGTGCTGGGGGGGGCACAGATACGCAGTATTTT
TRBD1	TRBV18	many	TRBJ2-5	CASSPPDRVAETQYF	TGTGCCAGCTCACCGCCGGACAGGGTCGCGGAGACCCAGTACTTC
-	TRBV20-1	few	TRBJ2-2	CSARGLSGQYTGELFF	TGCAGTGCCAGGGGCCTTAGCGGGCAATACACCGGGGAGCTGTTTTTT
-	TRBV3-1	many	TRBJ1-1	CASSPPRQNTEAFF	TGTGCCAGCAGCCCCCCCCGACAGAACACTGAAGCTTTCTTT
-	TRBV27	few	TRBJ2-1	CASSPRMGLAFF	TGTGCCAGCAGTCCCCGTATGGGTCTAGCGTTCTTC
-	TRBV28	many	TRBJ2-7	CASSTPGTVSYEQYF	TGTGCCAGCAGTACGCCAGGGACGGTCTCCTACGAGCAGTACTTC
-	TRBV27	-	TRBJ1-4	CASSLNTPQGRQKLFF	TGTGCCAGCAGTTTGAATACTCCCCAGGGTCGACAAAAACTGTTTTTT
-	TRBV6-1	-	TRBJ2-5	CASRRDVQGFGETQYF	TGTGCCAGCAGACGAGACGTACAGGGATTCGGGGAGACCCAGTACTTC
TRBD1	TRBV12-3/TRBV12-4	many	TRBJ2-3	CASSLSRTGGADTQYF	TGTGCCAGCAGTTTATCGAGGACAGGCGGCGCAGATACGCAGTATTTT
TRBD2	TRBV3-1	many	TRBJ2-3	CASSQEWASGILDTQYF	TGTGCCAGCAGCCAAGAATGGGCTAGCGGGATCTTAGATACGCAGTATTTT
-	TRBV5-1	many	TRBJ2-2	CASGQGFAGELFF	TGCGCCAGCGGCCAGGGGTTCGCCGGGGAGCTGTTTTTT
TRBD1	TRBV27	many	TRBJ1-1	CASSNRGTEAFF	TGTGCCAGCTCGAACAGGGGAACTGAAGCTTTCTTT
TRBD2	TRBV7-9	many	TRBJ2-3	CASHLPGLAGGPTDTQYF	TGTGCCAGCCACCTACCGGGACTAGCGGGAGGGCCGACAGATACGCAGTATTTT
-	TRBV6-1	many	TRBJ2-7	CASSDAHHEQYF	TGTGCCAGCAGTGACGCACATCACGAGCAGTACTTC
TRBD1	TRBV10-3	-	TRBJ2-3	CAMGQGAEADTQYF	TGTGCCATGGGACAGGGGGCAGAAGCAGATACGCAGTATTTT
-	TRBV20-1	many	TRBJ2-7	CSASKQEYEQYF	TGCAGTGCTAGCAAACAGGAGTACGAGCAGTACTTC
-	TRBV18	many	TRBJ2-6	CASSPSGTGANVLTF	TGTGCCAGCTCACCCTCAGGGACTGGGGCCAACGTCCTGACTTTC
-	TRBV9	-	TRBJ2-3	CASSPGKRPLTDTQYF	TGTGCCAGCAGCCCGGGAAAAAGGCCCCTCACAGATACGCAGTATTTT
-	TRBV12-3/TRBV12-4	many	TRBJ1-2	CASSLGGGKGYTF	TGTGCCAGCAGCCTTGGGGGGGGTAAGGGCTACACCTTC
-	TRBV28	many	TRBJ1-5	CASSRGGANQPQHF	TGTGCCAGCAGTCGAGGGGGGGCCAATCAGCCCCAGCATTTT
TRBD1	TRBV20-1	-	TRBJ2-7	CSARGPDRGHEQYF	TGCAGTGCTAGAGGACCGGACAGGGGGCATGAGCAGTACTTC
-	TRBV7-2	-	TRBJ2-1	CASSFGWGAFTNEQFF	TGTGCCAGCAGCTTCGGGTGGGGGGCCTTCACCAATGAGCAGTTCTTC
-	TRBV27	many	TRBJ2-7	CASSLLSMREQYF	TGTGCCAGCAGTTTACTCTCTATGCGCGAGCAGTACTTC
TRBD2	TRBV7-2	many	TRBJ2-3	CASSSRTRGQDTQYF	TGTGCCAGCAGCTCGCGGACTAGAGGTCAAGATACGCAGTATTTT
TRBD1	TRBV20-1	many	TRBJ2-7	CSARTGAAYEQYF	TGCAGTGCTAGGACAGGGGCGGCCTACGAGCAGTACTTC
-	TRBV9	many	TRBJ2-3	CASSVIPGADTQYF	TGTGCCAGCAGCGTAATCCCGGGGGCAGATACGCAGTATTTT
-	TRBV10-3	many	TRBJ2-7	CAISGGHNSYEQYF	TGTGCCATCAGTGGGGGACACAACTCCTACGAGCAGTACTTC
-	TRBV15	-	TRBJ1-5	CATSGKQGGYNRISNRPQHF	TGTGCCACCAGCGGTAAACAGGGAGGGTATAACCGTATAAGCAATCGGCCCCAGCATTTT
-	TRBV19	once	TRBJ2-1	CASSSGTLRNEQFF	TGTGCCAGTAGTTCCGGGACTTTACGCAATGAGCAGTTCTTC
-	TRBV6-2/TRBV6-3	-	TRBJ2-3	CASADSTDTQYF	TGTGCCAGCGCAGACAGCACAGATACGCAGTATTTT
TRBD2	TRBV7-3	-	TRBJ2-7	CASSPAGGTLYEQYF	TGTGCCAGCAGCCCAGCGGGAGGCACCCTCTACGAGCAGTACTTC
-	TRBV5-1	few	TRBJ1-6	CASSAVSGRNNSPLHF	TGCGCCAGCAGCGCGGTCTCGGGACGGAATAATTCACCCCTCCACTTT
TRBD2	TRBV20-1	-	TRBJ2-7	CSVSSGSTREQYF	TGCAGTGTCAGTAGCGGGAGTACTCGCGAGCAGTACTTC
TRBD1	TRBV28	-	TRBJ2-7	CASSPGDRAYEQYF	TGTGCCAGCAGCCCCGGGGACAGGGCCTACGAGCAGTACTTC
-	TRBV6-1	many	TRBJ2-1	CASSPARWDNEQFF	TGTGCCAGCAGTCCCGCGCGGTGGGACAATGAGCAGTTCTTC
TRBD1	TRBV20-1	few	TRBJ2-5	CSARVRRQGVETQYF	TGCAGTGCTAGAGTAAGGAGACAGGGTGTAGAGACCCAGTACTTC
TRBD2	TRBV9	-	TRBJ2-7	CASSAGTSGRGEQYF	TGTGCCAGCAGCGCAGGGACTAGCGGGAGGGGAGAGCAGTACTTC
-	TRBV7-9	-	TRBJ2-2	CASSLEGVNTGELFF	TGTGCCAGCAGCTTAGAAGGCGTGAACACCGGGGAGCTGTTTTTT